The text below deals with one T cell receptor (beta chain). Its cognate antigen is unknown. The V gene lost 1 base and the J gene lost 11 bases, with 18 bases spanning the gap. This CDR3 has 14 amino acids. Germline-derived CDR1 and CDR2 are SGHRS and YFSETQ. This entry belongs to a study of T-cell memory formation after mild COVID-19. For the study at large: TCR clusters showed largely donor specificity.

TCRdb re-analysed the 5' RACE reads in MiXCR, keeping a single row per CDR3 protein. Of more than 110,000 distinct CDR3 sequences listed, 11% to 15% are singletons. Study conclusions and caveats: Whereas later expanders leaned CD4+, clones contracting day 15 to 85 showed a balanced CD4/CD8 makeup. CD4+ contracting clones were mainly CM and EM; CD8+ ones, EMRA. Some responding clones appeared in pre-infection memory, suggesting cross-reactive memory joined.

What was sequenced was PBMCs or a T cell subset sorted from them (not recorded which). The receptor was derived from an adult woman who had mild COVID-19 (a few samples of this study predate the infection). Cell type and time point are not known. The chain is built from TRBV5-1 and TRBJ1-1, with D perhaps matching TRBD1 (6 bases). In DNA form, the CDR3 reads TGCGCCAGCAGCTTGCAGGGGTCGTATTTAGACGCTTTCTTT. Protein sequence: CASSLQGSYLDAFF. The variable domain in full, with the rest retrieved from reference TRBV5-1 and TRBJ1-1, is KAGVTQTPRYLIKTRGQQVTLSCSPISGHRSVSWYQQTPGQGLQFLFEYFSETQRNKGNFPGRFSGRQFSNSRSEMNVSTLELGDSALYLCASSLQGSYLDAFFGQGTRLTVV.